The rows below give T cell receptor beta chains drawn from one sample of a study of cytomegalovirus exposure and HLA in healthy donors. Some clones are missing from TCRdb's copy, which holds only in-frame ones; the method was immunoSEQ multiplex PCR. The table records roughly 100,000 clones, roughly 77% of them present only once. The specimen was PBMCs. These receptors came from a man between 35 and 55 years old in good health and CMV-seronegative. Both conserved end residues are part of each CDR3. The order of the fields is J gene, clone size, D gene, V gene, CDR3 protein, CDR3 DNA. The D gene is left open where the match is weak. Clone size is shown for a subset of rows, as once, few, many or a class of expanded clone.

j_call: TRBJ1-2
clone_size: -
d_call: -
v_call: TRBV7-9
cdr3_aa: CSSSDNRAGYGYTF
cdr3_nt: TGTTCCAGCAGCGACAACAGGGCCGGCTATGGCTACACCTTC

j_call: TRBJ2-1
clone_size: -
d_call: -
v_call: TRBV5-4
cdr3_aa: CASSALQAESTNEQFF
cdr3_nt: TGTGCCAGCAGCGCTCTTCAAGCGGAGTCAACCAATGAGCAGTTCTTC

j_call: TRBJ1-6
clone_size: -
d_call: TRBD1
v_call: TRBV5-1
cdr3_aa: CASSVQGQGDNSPLHF
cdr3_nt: TGCGCCAGCAGCGTCCAGGGACAGGGGGATAATTCACCCCTCCACTTT

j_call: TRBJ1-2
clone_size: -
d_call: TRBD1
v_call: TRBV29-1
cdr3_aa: CSVVSGQGAGYTF
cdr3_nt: TGCAGCGTTGTAAGCGGACAGGGGGCTGGCTACACCTTC

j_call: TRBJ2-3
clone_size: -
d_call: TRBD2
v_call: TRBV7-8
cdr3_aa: CASSLGTSGTDTQYF
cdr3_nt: TGTGCCAGCAGCTTAGGTACTAGCGGCACAGATACGCAGTATTTT

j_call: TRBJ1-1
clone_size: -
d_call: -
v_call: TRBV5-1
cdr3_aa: CASSQRFTPNTEAFF
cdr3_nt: TGCGCCAGCAGCCAACGCTTCACACCGAACACTGAAGCTTTCTTT

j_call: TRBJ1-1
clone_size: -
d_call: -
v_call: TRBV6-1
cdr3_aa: CASSEPTGLSTEAFF
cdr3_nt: TGTGCCAGCAGTGAACCCACAGGGTTAAGTACTGAAGCTTTCTTT

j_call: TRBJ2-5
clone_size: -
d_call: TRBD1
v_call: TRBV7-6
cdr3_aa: CASSRDRGGETQYF
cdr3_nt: TGTGCCAGCAGCAGGGACAGGGGTGGAGAGACCCAGTACTTC

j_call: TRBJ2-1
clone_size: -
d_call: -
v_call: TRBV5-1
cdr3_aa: CASSLGPTNDEQFF
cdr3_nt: TGCGCCAGCAGCTTGGGTCCCACAAACGATGAGCAGTTCTTC

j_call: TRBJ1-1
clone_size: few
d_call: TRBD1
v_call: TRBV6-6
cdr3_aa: CASSPRDRGHTEAFF
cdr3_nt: TGTGCCAGCAGTCCCCGCGACAGGGGCCACACTGAAGCTTTCTTT

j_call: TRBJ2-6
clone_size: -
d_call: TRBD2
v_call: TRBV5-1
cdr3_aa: CASSLRLAGASGANVLTF
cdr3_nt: TGCGCCAGCAGCTTGCGACTAGCGGGGGCCTCTGGGGCCAACGTCCTGACTTTC

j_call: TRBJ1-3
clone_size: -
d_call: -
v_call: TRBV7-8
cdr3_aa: CASSSRGRDGGNTIYF
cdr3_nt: TGTGCCAGCAGCTCCCGAGGGCGGGACGGTGGAAACACCATATATTTT

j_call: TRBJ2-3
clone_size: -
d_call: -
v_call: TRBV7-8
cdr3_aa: CASSPNRELPTDTQYF
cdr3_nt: TGTGCCAGCAGCCCAAACAGGGAACTCCCCACAGATACGCAGTATTTT

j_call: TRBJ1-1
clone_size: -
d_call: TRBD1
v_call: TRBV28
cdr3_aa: CASSLGQGWTEAFF
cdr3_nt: TGTGCCAGCAGTCTCGGACAGGGGTGGACTGAAGCTTTCTTT

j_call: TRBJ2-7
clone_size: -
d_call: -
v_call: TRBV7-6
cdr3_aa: CASSSEPQLAHEQYF
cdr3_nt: TGTGCCAGCAGCTCGGAACCCCAACTAGCTCACGAGCAGTACTTC

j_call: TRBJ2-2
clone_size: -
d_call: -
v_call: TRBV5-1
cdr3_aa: CASSLRETGELFF
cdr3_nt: TGCGCCAGCAGCTTAAGGGAGACCGGGGAGCTGTTTTTT

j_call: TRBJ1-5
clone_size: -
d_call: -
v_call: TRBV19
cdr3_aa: CASRARGNQPQHF
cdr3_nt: TGTGCCAGTAGGGCCAGGGGAAATCAGCCCCAGCATTTT

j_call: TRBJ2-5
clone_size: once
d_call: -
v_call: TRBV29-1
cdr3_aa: CSARYGLQETQYF
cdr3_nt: TGCAGCGCCCGGTACGGGTTGCAAGAGACCCAGTACTTC

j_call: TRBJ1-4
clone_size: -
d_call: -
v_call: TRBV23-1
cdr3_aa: CAIPGAYEKLFF
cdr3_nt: TGCGCCATCCCAGGGGCTTACGAAAAACTGTTTTTT

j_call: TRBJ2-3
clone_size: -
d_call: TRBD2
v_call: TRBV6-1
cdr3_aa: CASSESSGGGTDTQYF
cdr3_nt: TGTGCCAGCAGTGAATCGAGCGGGGGGGGGACAGATACGCAGTATTTT

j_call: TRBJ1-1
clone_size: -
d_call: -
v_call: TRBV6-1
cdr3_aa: CASSEAVGEGEAFF
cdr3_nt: TGTGCCAGCAGTGAAGCCGTAGGGGAGGGTGAAGCTTTCTTT

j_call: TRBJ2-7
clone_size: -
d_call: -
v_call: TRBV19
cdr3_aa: CASRGGTYEQYF
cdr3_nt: TGTGCCAGTAGAGGGGGTACCTACGAGCAGTACTTC

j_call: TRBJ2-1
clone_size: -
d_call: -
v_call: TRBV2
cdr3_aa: CASTTRDFNEQFF
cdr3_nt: TGTGCCAGCACAACCCGGGACTTTAATGAGCAGTTCTTC

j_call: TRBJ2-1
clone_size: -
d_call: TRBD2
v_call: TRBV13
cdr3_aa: CASSLKRGTYNEQFF
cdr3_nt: TGTGCCAGCAGCTTAAAGCGGGGGACGTACAATGAGCAGTTCTTC

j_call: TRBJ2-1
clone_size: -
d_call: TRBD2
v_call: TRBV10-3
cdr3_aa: CAISGGSGGARDEQFF
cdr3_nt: TGTGCCATCAGTGGGGGTAGCGGGGGGGCCAGGGATGAGCAGTTCTTC

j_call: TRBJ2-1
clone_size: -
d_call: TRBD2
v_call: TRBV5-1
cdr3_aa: CASSLEVAGRNNEQFF
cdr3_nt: TGCGCCAGCAGCTTGGAGGTAGCGGGGAGAAACAATGAGCAGTTCTTC

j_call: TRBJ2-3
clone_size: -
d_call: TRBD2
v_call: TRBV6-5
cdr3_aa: CASSGTSGGADTQYF
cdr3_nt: TGTGCCAGCAGTGGGACTAGCGGGGGGGCAGATACGCAGTATTTT

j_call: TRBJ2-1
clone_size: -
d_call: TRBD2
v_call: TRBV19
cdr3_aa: CASSFKKRGAYNEQFF
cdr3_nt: TGTGCCAGTAGTTTTAAGAAGCGGGGGGCTTACAATGAGCAGTTCTTC

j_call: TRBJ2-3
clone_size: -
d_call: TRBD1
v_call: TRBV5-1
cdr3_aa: CASSADREFTWGTQYF
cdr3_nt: TGCGCCAGCAGCGCCGACAGGGAGTTTACCTGGGGTACGCAGTATTTT

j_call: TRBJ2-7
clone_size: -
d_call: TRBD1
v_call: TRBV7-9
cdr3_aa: CASSRTGAEQYF
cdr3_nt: TGTGCCAGCAGCCGGACAGGGGCCGAGCAGTACTTC

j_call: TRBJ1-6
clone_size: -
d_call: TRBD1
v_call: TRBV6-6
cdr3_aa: CASSSVGQGDSPLHF
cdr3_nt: TGTGCCAGCAGTTCTGTGGGACAGGGAGATTCACCCCTCCACTTT

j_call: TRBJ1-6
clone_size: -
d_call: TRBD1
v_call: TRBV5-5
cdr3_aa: CASTWGDRGYNSPLHF
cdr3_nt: TGTGCCAGCACCTGGGGGGACAGGGGTTATAATTCACCCCTCCACTTT

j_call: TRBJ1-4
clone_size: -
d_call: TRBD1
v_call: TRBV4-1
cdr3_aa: CASSQVGEGAVEKLFF
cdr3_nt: TGCGCCAGCAGCCAAGTAGGTGAGGGGGCCGTTGAAAAACTGTTTTTT

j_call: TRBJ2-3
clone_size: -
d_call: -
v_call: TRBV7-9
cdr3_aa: CASSPGRGSDTQYF
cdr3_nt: TGTGCCAGCAGCCCTGGGCGGGGTTCGGATACGCAGTATTTT

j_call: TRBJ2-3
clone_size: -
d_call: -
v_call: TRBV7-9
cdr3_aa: CASSHTRDTYTDTQYF
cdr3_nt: TGTGCCAGCAGCCATACCCGGGACACCTACACAGATACGCAGTATTTT

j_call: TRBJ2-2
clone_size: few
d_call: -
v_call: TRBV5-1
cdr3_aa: CASSVPPRELNTGELFF
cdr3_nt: TGCGCCAGTTCCGTTCCCCCTAGGGAGTTGAACACCGGGGAGCTGTTTTTT

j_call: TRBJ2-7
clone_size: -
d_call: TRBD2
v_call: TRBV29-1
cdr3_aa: CSVANRGTIREQYF
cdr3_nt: TGCAGCGTTGCAAACCGAGGGACTATACGCGAGCAGTACTTC

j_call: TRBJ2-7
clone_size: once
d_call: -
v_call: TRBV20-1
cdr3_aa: CSGTDSTEQYF
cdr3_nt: TGCAGTGGGACGGACTCCACCGAGCAGTACTTC

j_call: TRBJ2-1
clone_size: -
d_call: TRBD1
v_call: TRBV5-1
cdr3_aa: CASSLRAGGAGNEQFF
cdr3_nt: TGCGCCAGCAGCTTGAGGGCAGGGGGCGCAGGCAATGAGCAGTTCTTC